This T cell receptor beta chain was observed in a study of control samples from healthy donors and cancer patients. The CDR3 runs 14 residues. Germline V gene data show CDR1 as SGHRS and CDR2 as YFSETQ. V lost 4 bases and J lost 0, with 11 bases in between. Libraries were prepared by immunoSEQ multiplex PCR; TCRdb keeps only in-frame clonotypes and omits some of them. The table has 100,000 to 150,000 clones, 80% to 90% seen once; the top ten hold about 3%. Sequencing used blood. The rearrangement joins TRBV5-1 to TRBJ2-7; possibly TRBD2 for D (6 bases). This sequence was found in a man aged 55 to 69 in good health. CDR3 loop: CASSTAGTSYEQYF. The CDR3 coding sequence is TGCGCCAGCAGCACCGCGGGGACCTCCTACGAGCAGTACTTC.